This record covers a single TCR beta chain. As processed by the authors: Amplified reference gene primers provided the basis for estimating nucleated cell counts. Profiling relied on immunoSEQ multiplex PCR, and the TCRdb table lists in-frame clones only, not all of them. The V and J calls and clone size come from that table; D and trimming were worked out from the DNA. The table shows about 260,000 clones, with roughly 87% occurring only once. These data are taken from a study of blood T cell repertoires in COVID-19. Background on the study: The United States, Italy and Spain supplied acute and convalescent COVID-19 samples. The analysed material was cDNA or gDNA that came from T cells, B-cell-depleted T cells, or PBMCs.

This CDR3 is 19 amino acids long. The germline V gene has CDR1 MNHEY and CDR2 SMNVEV (reference sequence). The V and J ends lost 0 bases and 7 bases, in that order; junction bases with no gene match: 10. This rearrangement joins TRBV27 to TRBJ2-1, with 15 bases identical to TRBD2. This clonotype was obtained from a woman between 45 and 65 years old who had recovered from COVID-19. Sequencing was performed on peripheral blood. In DNA form, the CDR3 reads TGTGCCAGCAGTTTATCCAACCCCGCGGGGACTAGCGGGGGGAATGAGCAGTTCTTC. Translation gives CASSLSNPAGTSGGNEQFF.